This T cell receptor beta chain was retrieved from a study of blood T cell repertoires in COVID-19. There are 17 residues in the CDR3. CDR1 is SGHKS and CDR2 is YYEKEE in the germline V gene (reference sequence). V lost 2 bases to trimming and J lost 6 bases; unmatched junction nucleotides: 11. This clone was recorded once. In the original analysis: Amplification of reference gene primers provided the estimated nucleated cell counts. This table comes from immunoSEQ multiplex PCR, and its TCRdb copy is limited to in-frame clones, with some not included. Clonal size and the V and J genes are those of that table, whereas D and trimming came from the DNA. The table has about 250,000 clones, approximately 90% seen once.

J is TRBJ2-2 and V is TRBV5-5, with TRBD1 matching 9 bases. This clonotype was obtained from a man younger than 35 with active or convalescent COVID-19. The sequenced sample was peripheral blood. CDR3 DNA: TGTGCCAGCAGCTTAGGACAGGGGCTAATTGTCTCCGGGGAGCTGTTTTTT. The encoded protein is CASSLGQGLIVSGELFF.